Below, 19 T cell receptor beta chains from the same sample are listed, as sequenced in a study of T cells in women clearing cervical HPV infection. Data came from immunoSEQ multiplex PCR; TCRdb stores just in-frame clones and leaves some out. The sample spans about 15,000 clones; the ten largest clones claim approximately 12%. The sequencing input was blood buffy coat. These receptors were collected from a woman between 18 and 70 years old with a cervical HPV16 infection that either progressed to CIN3+ or cleared (not recorded which).

Points on this clone: The read stops 3 residues short of the end of the CDR3; the missing end is completed from the germline J gene. J is TRBJ2-1 and V is TRBV5-1; TRBD2 aligns across 11 bases. Germline CDR1 and CDR2: SGHRS and YFSETQ. This CDR3 is 16 amino acids long. V shed 0 bases, J shed 2 bases, and the junction held 1 base outside the gene matches. CDR3: CASSLVAGGPYNEQFF. CDR3 bases read: TGCGCCAGCAGCTTGGTAGCGGGAGGGCCCTACAATGAG.

Concerning this clone itself: The read ends 3 residues shy of where the CDR3 ends; the end is completed using the germline J gene. This chain joins TRBV20-1 and TRBJ2-7; the match to TRBD2 covers 16 bases. V lost 3 bases, J lost 0 bases, and 8 bases stayed unmatched. The CDR3 totals 18 residues. CDR1 is DFQATT, CDR2 SNEGSKA, per germline (reference sequence). This CDR3 is CSARRAGTSGGASYEQYF. The DNA read from the CDR3 is TGCAGTGCTAGGCGCGCCGGGACTAGCGGGGGGGCCTCCTACGAG.

About this clone: The sequenced fragment ends 3 residues before the CDR3 boundary, so the rest is inferred from the germline J gene. The gene calls are TRBV20-1 and TRBJ2-2, with 13 bases aligning to TRBD2. Germline V lookup: CDR1 DFQATT, CDR2 SNEGSKA (reference sequence). Trimming at V came to 1 base and at J to 7 bases, leaving 6 bases not matched to a gene. The CDR3 spans 16 residues. The CDR3 loop is CSARGTSGRMGGELFF. CDR3 DNA, as far as it was read: TGCAGTGCTAGAGGGACTAGCGGGAGAATGGGCGGGGAG.

As concerns this clone: The sequenced fragment ends 3 residues before the CDR3 boundary, so the rest is inferred from the germline J gene. The J gene is TRBJ1-1, the V gene TRBV4-1; tentative D call: TRBD1 (5 bases). Trimming took 1 base from V and 6 from J, leaving 12 bases between them. CDR3 length: 14 amino acids. Germline values: CDR1 MGHRA, CDR2 YSYEKL. The CDR3 region is CASSQGLRGAEAFF. Partial CDR3 DNA: TGCGCCAGCAGCCAAGGCCTACGAGGGGCTGAA.

Comment on this clone: Sequencing ends 3 residues short of the CDR3 end; the germline J gene provides the rest. V and J are TRBV7-6 and TRBJ2-1, with 8 bases that match TRBD2. The germline V gene encodes CDR1 SGHVS and CDR2 FNYEAQ. The ends lost 3 bases at V and 7 bases at J; junction bases unmatched: 5. CDR3 length: 14 residues. CDR3 sequence: CASSFAGGSNEQFF. The part of the CDR3 DNA that was read is TGTGCCAGCAGCTTTGCGGGGGGTTCGAATGAG.

The sequenced CDR3 bases are TGCAGCGCAGCAACAGGGACTGGAAACACC. It yields the protein CSAATGTGNT. The complete CDR3 reads CSAATGTGNTIYF. V usage is TRBV29-1 and J usage is TRBJ1-3; maybe TRBD1 (6 bases). Coverage ceases 3 residues before the CDR3 finishes, and the germline J gene fills in the end. Per germline, CDR1 SQVTM and CDR2 ANQGSEA. With 7 bases removed from V and 2 bases from J, the gap between germline ends came to 12 bases. The length of the CDR3 is 13 residues.

Concerning this clone itself: Read data end 3 residues before the CDR3 end; the end is taken from the germline J gene. This chain joins TRBV2 and TRBJ1-3; 7 positions agree with TRBD1. Germline CDR1 reads SNHLY; CDR2 reads FYNNEI. The trim removed 5 bases at V and 0 bases at J, leaving 4 bases unmatched. The CDR3 totals 15 residues. The CDR3 DNA, read in part, is TGTGCCAGCAGTATGGACAGGCTCTCTGGAAACACC. Amino acids: CASSMDRLSGNT. The CDR3, in full, reads CASSMDRLSGNTIYF.

A remark on this clone: The CDR3 extends 3 residues past the end of the read, so its final part is completed from the germline J gene. The chain couples TRBV9 to TRBJ2-3; D unresolved. CDR1 is SGDLS and CDR2 is YYNGEE in the germline V gene. V was cut by 4 bases and J by 0 bases, with 15 bases left in between. The CDR3 runs to 16 residues. The CDR3 sequence is CASSPQAGFSTDTQYF. CDR3 DNA, as far as it was read: TGTGCCAGCAGCCCTCAGGCAGGATTTAGCACAGATACG.

Points on this clone: The CDR3 extends 3 residues past the end of the read, so its final part is completed from the germline J gene. V and J are TRBV11-2 and TRBJ1-5; tentatively, D is TRBD1 (6 bases). The germline CDR1 and CDR2 sequences are SGHAT and FQNNGV. CDR3 size: 13 residues. V was trimmed by 0 bases and J by 6 bases, leaving 6 bases between them. This chain's CDR3 is CASSLEGGQPQHF. CDR3 DNA, as far as it was read: TGTGCCAGCAGCTTAGAAGGGGGTCAGCCC.

On this clone itself: The read halts 3 residues ahead of the CDR3 end, with the missing end drawn from the germline J gene. The chain has TRBV20-1 and TRBJ2-3; D is unresolved. Trimming left V 2 bases short and J 3 bases short, with 6 bases between. This CDR3 has 12 residues. Germline V CDR1 and CDR2: DFQATT, SNEGSKA (reference sequence). The sequenced part of the CDR3 DNA is TGCAGTGCTAGACCTACGACAGATACG. As protein: CSARPTTDT. The whole CDR3 sequence reads CSARPTTDTQYF.

In regard to this clone: The read ends 3 residues before the CDR3 terminus; that terminus is restored from the germline J gene. V is TRBV20-1 and J is TRBJ2-7; possible D gene TRBD1, 6 bases. Germline CDR1 is DFQATT and CDR2 is SNEGSKA (reference sequence). CDR3 size: 13 residues. The V end lost 1 base, the J end lost 3 bases, and 10 bases lay between the germline ends. Partial CDR3 DNA: TGCAGTGCTAGAGGGACAGTCTACTACGAG. It codes for CSARGTVYYE. The complete CDR3 sequence is CSARGTVYYEQYF.

To note about this clone: From the germline J gene comes the end of the CDR3, since the read stops 3 residues before it. The rearrangement joins TRBV5-1 to TRBJ1-2; possible D gene TRBD1, 6 bases. Trimming pared 0 bases from V and 2 bases from J, leaving 23 bases between. CDR1 is SGHRS and CDR2 is YFSETQ in the germline V gene. This CDR3 has 19 residues. The chain's CDR3 is CASSLASGQKHRTNYGYTF. The sequenced CDR3 bases are TGCGCCAGCAGCTTGGCCTCTGGACAGAAGCACAGAACAAACTATGGC.

The CDR3 DNA, read in part, is TGTGCCAGCCGCGGCAACTACGAG. Its protein is CASRGNYE. The CDR3 as a whole reads CASRGNYEQYF. This rearrangement joins TRBV5-6 to TRBJ2-7, with D unclear. The CDR3 goes on 3 residues after the read ends, and that part is filled in from the germline J gene. The CDR3 is 11 amino acids. V lost 7 bases, J lost 3 bases, and 8 bases lay in between. Germline-derived CDR1 and CDR2 are SGHDT and YYEEEE.

The part of the CDR3 DNA that was read is TGTGCCATCAGTTCTGTCCAGGGGGGCTTCTCTGGAAACACC. Translating gives CAISSVQGGFSGNT. In full, the CDR3 is CAISSVQGGFSGNTIYF. The chain combines TRBV10-3 with TRBJ1-3; TRBD1 matches 7 bases. The read gets to within 3 residues of the CDR3 end, and the germline J gene fills in the rest. The CDR3 contains 17 residues. CDR1 is ENHRY, CDR2 SYGVKD, per germline. The V segment lost 5 bases and the J segment 0 bases; nucleotides outside the gene matches: 10.

Comment on this clone: The read ends 3 residues before the CDR3 terminus; that terminus is restored from the germline J gene. The rearrangement joins TRBV12-3 or TRBV12-4 to TRBJ2-1, with 15 bases identical to TRBD2. The CDR3 has 16 amino acids. The J segment lost 8 bases and the V segment lost 6 bases, leaving 8 bases of the junction unmatched. The CDR3 region is CASRPQGLAGGHEQFF. The sequenced CDR3 bases are TGTGCCAGCAGGCCTCAGGGACTAGCGGGAGGACATGAG.

The part of the CDR3 DNA that was read is TGCGCCAGCAGCTTGGAACCAGCGGGAGGCTACGAG. Its protein product is CASSLEPAGGYE. The whole CDR3 region reads CASSLEPAGGYEQYF. The chain couples TRBV5-1 to TRBJ2-7; TRBD2 agrees at 9 bases. The read stops 3 residues short of the end of the CDR3; the missing end is completed from the germline J gene. J lost 3 bases, V lost 0 bases, and 4 bases had no gene match. The germline CDR1 and CDR2 sequences are SGHRS and YFSETQ. The CDR3 runs to 15 residues.

On this clone itself: The read falls 3 residues short of the CDR3 end, and the missing part is taken from the germline J gene. The chain combines TRBV28 with TRBJ2-2; 8 bases are shared with TRBD1. This CDR3 spans 16 amino acids. Trimming cost V 6 bases and J 5 bases; bases outside gene matches: 11. Germline V CDR1 and CDR2: MDHEN, SYDVKM. CDR3 bases read: TGTGCCAGCAGGCCTTTATCAGGGGGCCCTACCGGGGAG. Its translation: CASRPLSGGPTGE. The full-length CDR3 reads as CASRPLSGGPTGELFF.

Of note for this clone: The read halts 3 residues ahead of the CDR3 end, with the missing end drawn from the germline J gene. The V gene is TRBV4-1, the J gene TRBJ2-2, with TRBD2 matching over 10 bases. The trim removed 0 bases at V and 0 bases at J, leaving 1 base unmatched. This CDR3 spans 17 amino acids. The germline CDR1 and CDR2 sequences are MGHRA and YSYEKL. CDR3 bases read: TGCGCCAGCAGCCAAGATACTAGCGGGGCGAACACCGGGGAG. Amino acids: CASSQDTSGANTGE. The complete CDR3 sequence is CASSQDTSGANTGELFF.

About this clone itself: The read falls 3 residues short of the CDR3 end, and the missing part is taken from the germline J gene. The chain combines TRBV20-1 with TRBJ2-2, with 9 bases aligning to TRBD1. Germline CDR1 reads DFQATT; CDR2 reads SNEGSKA (reference sequence). CDR3 length equals 14 residues. The V gene end was trimmed by 6 bases and the J gene end by 7 bases; junction bases not matched to a gene: 9. CDR3 DNA, as far as it was read: TGCAGTGCCCCCCGGGACAGGGTAGGCGGGGAG. It translates to CSAPRDRVGGE. The entire CDR3 reads CSAPRDRVGGELFF.